This T cell receptor (beta chain) stems from a study of blood T cells in healthy people across ages. Study in general: Every two T cells gave about one barcoded beta molecule via template switching.

Study outcomes and limitations: Observed TCR beta diversity showed a strong correlation with the percentage of naive T cells as measured by flow cytometry. Not knowing donor CMV status may have confounded expanded clonotype changes. Getting older went along with TCR beta diversity per million T cells dropping roughly linearly.

This clonotype has just a few counts. The antigen remains undetermined. A J-beta primer mix and a sample-barcoded 5' primer were used in a second PCR of roughly 6 to 12 cycles. TCRdb reanalysed the 5' RACE reads using MiXCR and keeps one entry per CDR3 protein. The sample lists some 640,000 distinct CDR3 sequences; about 30% were seen once. This CDR3 is built from 16 residues. Germline trimming cut 4 bases from V and 6 bases from J; bases unmatched to any gene: 7. Germline CDR1 is LNHDA and CDR2 is SQIVND (reference sequence). The rearrangement joins TRBV19 to TRBJ1-5, with 12 bases fitting TRBD1. This TCR came from a woman aged 80 or over in good health. Sequenced material: blood. The CDR3: CASSNWGQGAGQPQHF. The CDR3 DNA follows: TGTGCCAGTAGTAATTGGGGACAGGGGGCAGGTCAGCCCCAGCATTTT.